One sample yielded the 18 T cell receptor beta chains listed below, sequenced in a study of blood T cells in healthy people across ages. Primed by a sample-barcoded 5' primer and a J-beta primer mix, a second PCR proceeded for 7 to 11 cycles. TCRdb independently ran MiXCR on the 5' RACE reads; one entry per CDR3 protein. This sample carries 700,000 or so distinct CDR3 sequences, 35% to 50% of them seen once, and the ten largest clones take 30%. The specimen was blood. The receptor set was obtained from an elderly man in good health.

This clonotype was picked up a small number of times. V usage is TRBV4-1 and J usage is TRBJ2-1; 7 nucleotides agree with TRBD1. V was pared by 3 bases and J by 8 bases, with 7 bases of the junction left unmatched. This CDR3 is 14 amino acids long. Germline values: CDR1 MGHRA, CDR2 YSYEKL. CDR3 bases: TGCGCCAGCAGCCAGGCTTACAGGGGCGATGAGCAGTTCTTC. Its protein is CASSQAYRGDEQFF.

V gene TRBV7-2 combines with J gene TRBJ1-2; 7 nucleotides agree with TRBD1. This CDR3 is 14 amino acids long. J was trimmed by 3 bases and V by 8 bases; bases with no gene match: 9. CDR1 is SGHTA, CDR2 FQGNSA, per germline. For the CDR3, the DNA is TGTGCCAGCCGGCAAGGGGGCCCGGACTATGGCTACACCTTC. This codes for CASRQGGPDYGYTF.

In its sample, this clonotype was seen once. The chain has TRBV3-1 and TRBJ2-5; D might be TRBD1 or TRBD2, each matching 5 bases. The germline gives CDR1 LGHDT, CDR2 YNNKEL (reference sequence). Trimming took off 2 bases at V and 4 bases at J, with 14 bases between the two ends. The CDR3 length is 15 residues. The CDR3 region is CASSQPGRDPETQYF. CDR3 in DNA: TGTGCCAGCAGCCAACCTGGCAGGGACCCAGAGACCCAGTACTTC.

The chain is built from TRBV18 and TRBJ2-2; 11 bases are a match to TRBD1. The CDR3 is made up of 16 amino acids. The germline CDR1 and CDR2 sequences are KGHSH and LQKENI. Germline trimming cut 6 bases from V and 1 base from J; bases unmatched to any gene: 4. The CDR3 protein is CASSRTGGENTGELFF. In DNA, the CDR3 is TGTGCCAGCTCGCGGACAGGGGGCGAGAACACCGGGGAGCTGTTTTTT.

The chain combines TRBV12-3 or TRBV12-4 with TRBJ1-1; D not resolved. V was clipped by 1 base and J by 8 bases, with 8 bases between them. CDR3 length: 12 amino acids. Here the CDR3 reads CASSLVSREAFF. The CDR3 bases are TGTGCCAGCAGTTTAGTCAGCCGAGAAGCTTTCTTT.

Only a few counts were recorded for this clonotype. V usage is TRBV6-1 and J usage is TRBJ2-3; no clear D gene. Trimming stripped 1 base from V and 14 bases from J, with 10 bases between. The CDR3 spans 11 residues. Per the germline V gene, CDR1 is MNHNS and CDR2 is SASEGT. The chain's CDR3 is CASSEGCEWYF. The CDR3 region has the DNA TGTGCCAGCAGTGAAGGGTGTGAATGGTATTTT.

The chain links TRBV6-2 or TRBV6-3 to TRBJ1-2, with D uncertain. Germline V gene sequence: CDR1 MNHEY, CDR2 SVGEGT. The V and J ends lost 2 bases and 1 base respectively, with 11 bases between them. The CDR3 sequence is 15 residues long. The CDR3 sequence: CASSYRGRNNYGYTF. CDR3 coding DNA: TGTGCCAGCAGTTACCGCGGACGGAATAACTATGGCTACACCTTC.

The chain recombines TRBV20-1 with TRBJ1-5; D gene unclear. The CDR3 is 16 residues long. Trimming took 1 base from V and 0 from J, leaving 13 bases between them. Germline CDR1 is DFQATT and CDR2 is SNEGSKA (reference sequence). The CDR3 loop reads CSARVEAGASNQPQHF. The CDR3 nucleotides read TGCAGTGCTAGAGTAGAGGCGGGAGCTAGCAATCAGCCCCAGCATTTT.

The chain joins TRBV2 to TRBJ1-4, with D possibly TRBD1 on 6 matching bases. Trimming stripped 5 bases from V and 0 bases from J, with 13 bases between. The CDR3 is 16 residues long. Germline loops: CDR1 SNHLY, CDR2 FYNNEI. DNA of the CDR3: TGTGCCAGCAGTACTTCCCGACAGGCAACTAATGAAAAACTGTTTTTT. As protein: CASSTSRQATNEKLFF.

V and J are TRBV7-2 and TRBJ2-4; 9 bases line up with TRBD1. This CDR3 region has 13 residues. The J segment lost 14 bases and the V segment lost 1 base, leaving 6 bases of the junction unmatched. The germline V gene encodes CDR1 SGHTA and CDR2 FQGNSA. The CDR3 is CASSLEGGTGKYF. The CDR3 bases are TGTGCCAGCAGCTTAGAAGGGGGGACAGGGAAGTACTTC.

V usage is TRBV7-2 and J usage is TRBJ1-3, with 7 bases aligning to TRBD1. With V trimmed by 1 base and J by 4 bases, 4 bases remained unmatched. The CDR3 contains 15 residues. Germline V gene lookup returns CDR1 SGHTA and CDR2 FQGNSA. The CDR3 DNA follows: TGTGCCAGCAGCTTAGAGGGGGCGCGCGGAAACACCATATATTTT. This encodes CASSLEGARGNTIYF.

The V and J genes are TRBV20-1 and TRBJ1-1; D not resolved. V was pared by 3 bases and J by 0 bases, with 14 bases between. Germline CDR1 reads DFQATT; CDR2 reads SNEGSKA (reference sequence). The CDR3 consists of 15 residues. This CDR3 is CSASALVLLNTEAFF. In DNA, the CDR3 is TGCAGTGCTAGCGCCTTAGTACTTTTGAACACTGAAGCTTTCTTT.

This clonotype was picked up a small number of times. The chain recombines TRBV12-3 or TRBV12-4 with TRBJ2-7; no reliable D call. This CDR3 has 13 residues. Trimming cost V 6 bases and J 3 bases, with 12 bases left between them. CDR3 sequence: CASRASVGYEQYF. The CDR3 nucleotides are TGTGCCAGCAGGGCCTCGGTTGGCTACGAGCAGTACTTC.

This chain uses TRBV20-1 with TRBJ2-7, with TRBD2 identical over 7 bases. After removal of 6 bases from V and 0 bases from J, the junction contained 8 bases not matched to a gene. Germline CDR1 and CDR2: DFQATT and SNEGSKA (reference sequence). The CDR3 loop spans 14 amino acids. The CDR3 protein is CSALIAGSSYEQYF. The CDR3 bases are TGCAGTGCACTAATAGCGGGCAGCTCCTACGAGCAGTACTTC.

This clonotype was seen a handful of times. CDR3 sequence reads: CASSYGQAGDIQYF. DNA of the CDR3: TGTGCCAGCAGTTACGGACAGGCCGGTGACATTCAGTACTTC. The chain uses TRBV6-6 and TRBJ2-4; 7 bases line up with TRBD1. Germline V gives CDR1 MNHNY, CDR2 SVGAGI (reference sequence). V shed 2 bases, J shed 8 bases, and the junction held 6 bases outside the gene matches. The CDR3 runs 14 residues.

This rearrangement joins TRBV24-1 to TRBJ2-1; unclear D gene. Germline V CDR1 and CDR2: KGHDR, SFDVKD. V gave up 5 bases and J gave up 5 bases, with 15 bases separating them. There are 15 residues in the CDR3. Here the CDR3 DNA reads TGTGCCACCAGTGCAACGATAACCAAGAACAATGAGCAGTTCTTC. Translated: CATSATITKNNEQFF.

V is TRBV6-6 and J is TRBJ1-2, with D maybe TRBD1 (5 bases). The ends were cut back, 6 bases at V and 0 bases at J, with 14 bases in the middle. Germline CDR1 reads MNHNY; CDR2 reads SVGAGI (reference sequence). This CDR3 region has 15 residues. CDR3 sequence: CASSHTGSANYGYTF. CDR3 nucleotide sequence: TGTGCCAGCAGCCATACAGGTTCAGCTAACTATGGCTACACCTTC.

V usage is TRBV6-2 or TRBV6-3 and J usage is TRBJ1-1; 9 bases are shared with TRBD1. V shed 2 bases, J shed 6 bases, and the junction held 4 bases outside the gene matches. Germline V CDR1 and CDR2: MNHEY, SVGEGT. This CDR3 has 14 amino acids. CDR3: CASSYRTGVAEAFF. The CDR3 coding sequence is TGTGCCAGCAGTTACCGGACAGGGGTGGCTGAAGCTTTCTTT.